This entry features one T cell receptor (beta chain) sequence. Antigen: not known. These data originate in a study of OX40 agonist ivuxolimab in advanced cancers. Study at large: With a range of roughly 20 to 85, age averaged roughly 61 years, and 65% to 90% were male.

General study results and limits: CD4+ T cells averaged fewer expanded clones than CD8+ T cells.

Blood specimens came from baseline, cycle 4 day 1, and cycle 7 day 1. Produced via immunoSEQ multiplex PCR; TCRdb's table is partial and in-frame only. The table lists 80,000 to 100,000 clones, more than 75% of them singletons. The source material was CD4+ or CD8+ T cells sorted from blood, sampled in a trial of the OX40 agonist ivuxolimab. The receptor was derived from an adult with an advanced solid tumor such as melanoma, head and neck, liver or kidney cancer.

The CDR3 DNA reads TGTGCCAGCAGCTTGGTGACTAGCGGGACGCCGACCCAGTACTTC. It encodes CASSLVTSGTPTQYF. The V gene is TRBV7-2, the J gene TRBJ2-5, with 11 nucleotides matching TRBD2. V trimming: 3 bases; J trimming: 7 bases; junction bases outside the gene matches: 7. In germline, CDR1 is SGHTA, CDR2 FQGNSA. This CDR3 comprises 15 residues.